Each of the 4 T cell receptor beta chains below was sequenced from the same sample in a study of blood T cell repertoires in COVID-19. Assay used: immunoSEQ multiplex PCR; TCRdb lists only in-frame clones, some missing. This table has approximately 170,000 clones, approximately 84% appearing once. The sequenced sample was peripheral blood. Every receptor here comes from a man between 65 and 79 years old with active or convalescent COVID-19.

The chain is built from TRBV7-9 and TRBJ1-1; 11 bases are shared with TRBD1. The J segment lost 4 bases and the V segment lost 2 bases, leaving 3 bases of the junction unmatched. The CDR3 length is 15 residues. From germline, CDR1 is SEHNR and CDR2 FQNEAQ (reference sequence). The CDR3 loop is CASSLRGQGGTEAFF. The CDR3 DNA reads TGTGCCAGCAGCTTAAGGGGACAGGGGGGCACTGAAGCTTTCTTT.

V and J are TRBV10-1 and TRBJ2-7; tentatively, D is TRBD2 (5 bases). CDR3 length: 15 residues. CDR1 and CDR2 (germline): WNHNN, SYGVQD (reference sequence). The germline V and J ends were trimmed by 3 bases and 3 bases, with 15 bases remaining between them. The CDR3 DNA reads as TGCGCCAGCAGTGATGCGGATTCCGGGGACTACGAGCAGTACTTC. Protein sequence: CASSDADSGDYEQYF.

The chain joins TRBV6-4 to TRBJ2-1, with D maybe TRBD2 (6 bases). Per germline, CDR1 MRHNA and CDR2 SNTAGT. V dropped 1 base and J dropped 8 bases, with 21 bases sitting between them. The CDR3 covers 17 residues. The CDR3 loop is CASSDLRYRDSLDEQFF. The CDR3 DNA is TGTGCCAGCAGTGACTTGAGATACCGGGACTCCCTCGATGAGCAGTTCTTC.

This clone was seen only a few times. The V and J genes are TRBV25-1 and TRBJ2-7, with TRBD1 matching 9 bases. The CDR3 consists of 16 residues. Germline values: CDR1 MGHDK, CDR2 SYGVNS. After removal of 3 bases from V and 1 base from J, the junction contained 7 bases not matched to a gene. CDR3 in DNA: TGTGCCAGCAGTGACCCCCGGGACAGGGATTCCTACGAGCAGTACTTC. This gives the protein CASSDPRDRDSYEQYF.